The clone carrying this T cell receptor beta chain was observed once. The antigen is undetermined. In contrast to the negatively isolated CD8+ and CD4+ T cells, TEMRA cells were FACS-enriched. These data originate in a study of CD8 T cells in Susac syndrome. This CDR3 has 13 residues. Germline CDR1 and CDR2: SGHTA and FQGNSA. V was pared by 5 bases and J by 0 bases, with 5 bases between. Reverse transcription of about 0.5 to 1 ug RNA used random hexamers. A multiplex approach, immunoSEQ multiplex PCR, amplified TCR beta CDR3 across 54 Vbeta and 13 Jbeta. In TCRdb, the immunoSEQ multiplex PCR reads were re-called with MiXCR into one record per CDR3 protein. The data show about 210,000 distinct CDR3 sequences, 95% seen once. Findings of the study overall: The study's TCR sequencing and HLA analysis drew on a certain number of individuals. That number was acknowledged as relatively small.

This clonotype was obtained from a human donor with multiple sclerosis. The sequenced sample was CD4+ T cells from PBMCs. The rearrangement joins TRBV7-2 to TRBJ1-3, with D hard to call. CDR3 amino acids: CASSSSSGNTIYF. The DNA for the CDR3 is TGTGCCAGCAGCAGCTCCTCTGGAAACACCATATATTTT. Drawing the rest from reference TRBV7-2 and TRBJ1-3, the complete variable domain is GAGVSQSPSNKVTEKGKDVELRCDPISGHTALYWYRQSLGQGLEFLIYFQGNSAPDKSGLPSDRFSAERTGGSVSTLTIQRTQQEDSAVYLCASSSSSGNTIYFGEGSWLTVV.